These 8 T cell receptor beta chains originate from one sample sequenced in a study of blood T cell repertoires in COVID-19. The method was immunoSEQ multiplex PCR; TCRdb's version includes in-frame clones alone and lacks a portion of them. The sample lists about 250,000 clones, about 88% occurring once. Sequences were obtained from peripheral blood. The receptors derive from a woman aged 40-49 years who had recovered from COVID-19.

The chain has TRBV2 and TRBJ2-1, with 7 bases identical to TRBD2. The CDR3 has 15 amino acids. Trimming at V came to 3 bases and at J to 6 bases, leaving 8 bases not matched to a gene. Germline CDR1 and CDR2: SNHLY and FYNNEI. CDR3: CASSDSQGGTNEQFF. The CDR3 region has the DNA TGTGCCAGCAGTGATAGTCAGGGAGGGACCAATGAGCAGTTCTTC.

CDR3 sequence reads: CASSIVQGETQYF. The CDR3 bases are TGTGCCAGTAGTATAGTACAGGGAGAGACCCAGTACTTC. The chain uses TRBV19 and TRBJ2-5; perhaps TRBD1 as D (6 bases). The germline gives CDR1 LNHDA, CDR2 SQIVND (reference sequence). This CDR3 has 13 residues. Trimming removed 1 base at V and 4 bases at J, with 7 bases between.

This chain connects TRBV5-8 to TRBJ1-1, with D maybe TRBD1 (6 bases). V gave up 0 bases and J gave up 4 bases, with 13 bases separating them. The germline CDR1 and CDR2 sequences are SGHTS and YDEGEE. The CDR3 length is 15 residues. The CDR3 loop is CASSLVVGGATEAFF. The CDR3 DNA follows: TGTGCCAGCAGCTTGGTCGTGGGGGGGGCCACTGAAGCTTTCTTT. The whole variable domain, filled in from reference TRBV5-8 and TRBJ1-1, reads EAGVTQSPTHLIKTRGQQATLRCSPISGHTSVYWYQQALGLGLQFLLWYDEGEERNRGNFPPRFSGRQFPNYSSELNVNALELEDSALYLCASSLVVGGATEAFFGQGTRLTVV.

This clone came up a few times. This sequence joins TRBV28 and TRBJ2-1; 9 nucleotides align to TRBD1. The V gene end was trimmed by 1 base and the J gene end by 7 bases; junction bases not matched to a gene: 8. Germline V gene lookup returns CDR1 MDHEN and CDR2 SYDVKM. The CDR3 contains 16 residues. The CDR3 region is CASSLSGQGSRNEQFF. As DNA, the CDR3 is TGTGCCAGCAGTTTATCCGGACAGGGGAGTAGGAATGAGCAGTTCTTC.

This clone was found a few times. The CDR3 loop is CASSQGMEGNIQYF. In DNA, the CDR3 is TGCGCCAGCAGCCAAGGGATGGAGGGAAACATTCAGTACTTC. The J gene is TRBJ2-4, the V gene TRBV10-2; TRBD2 might be the D (6 bases). Per the germline V gene, CDR1 is WSHSY and CDR2 is SAAADI. The CDR3 is made up of 14 amino acids. Trimming shortened V by 6 bases and J by 6 bases, and 15 bases separated the two germline ends.

This chain uses TRBV11-2 with TRBJ2-1; possibly TRBD2 for D (6 bases). The germline gives CDR1 SGHAT, CDR2 FQNNGV. This CDR3 region has 15 residues. V was clipped by 0 bases and J by 3 bases, with 9 bases between them. The CDR3 bases are TGTGCCAGCAGCTTAGATGGACTACTCTACAATGAGCAGTTCTTC. Protein product: CASSLDGLLYNEQFF.

V and J are TRBV4-2 and TRBJ2-7, with TRBD2 matching 7 bases. The trim removed 1 base at V and 2 bases at J, leaving 2 bases unmatched. CDR1 LGHNA and CDR2 YNFKEQ come from the germline V gene. The CDR3 spans 14 residues. CDR3 DNA sequence: TGTGCCAGCAGCCAAGGGCGGGAGACCTACGAGCAGTACTTC. Residues: CASSQGRETYEQYF.

As to this clone: The junction and the germline gene differ at one end; a read error may be behind it. V is TRBV10-3 and J is TRBJ2-7, with TRBD2 identical over 7 bases. Germline lookup yields CDR1 ENHRY and CDR2 SYGVKD. The CDR3 spans 13 residues. CDR3 amino acids: CAISAPGGYGQYF. As DNA, the CDR3 is TGTGCCATCAGTGCCCCGGGAGGCTACGGGCAGTACTTC.